Sequencing of this T cell receptor beta chain was carried out in a study of T-cell reconstitution after alpha-beta-depleted transplantation in children. Germline-derived CDR1 and CDR2 are LNHDA and SQIVND (reference sequence). The ends lost 5 bases at V and 8 bases at J; junction bases unmatched: 5. CDR3 size: 15 residues. Unique molecular identifiers were incorporated when the TCRbeta library was constructed. TCRdb re-derived calls from the PCR reads in MiXCR, one entry per CDR3 protein. The data contain 450,000 to 600,000 distinct CDR3 sequences, about 10% of them singletons. Study-wide points: Reportedly, alpha-beta T cells present about two months post-transplant originated from several hundred expanded clones of graft origin. Some patients' high day-60 TCRbeta diversity was traced to surviving recipient T cells and thymic progenitors. When one year had passed after transplant, most T-cell counts and diversity came from newly produced T cells.

This clonotype occurred many times. What it recognizes is unknown. This sequence was found in a child aged 2-9 years with inherited bone marrow failure, due to receive a stem cell transplant. This chain links TRBV19 with TRBJ2-1, with 14 bases lining up with TRBD2. Sample: PBMCs, taken before TCRalphabeta/CD19-depleted stem cell transplant. CDR3: CASSGGLAGVDEQFF. The CDR3 bases are TGTGCCAGTAGTGGGGGACTAGCGGGAGTCGATGAGCAGTTCTTC.